Presented here are 10 T cell receptor beta chains from one specimen sequenced in a study of T-cell reconstitution after alpha-beta-depleted transplantation in children. Unique molecular identifiers were used to barcode this TCRbeta library. TCRdb re-called the PCR reads with MiXCR, one entry per CDR3 protein. This sample yields 500,000 to 650,000 distinct CDR3 sequences, of which 10% to 15% are seen a single time; around 2.2% belongs to the top ten. The sample consisted of PBMCs, mostly from graft donor cells, taken 360 days after TCRalphabeta/CD19-depleted stem cell transplant. The receptors were gathered from a male patient under 18 who had a stem cell transplant for acute myeloid leukemia, so the T cells may come from the graft donor.

This clonotype was counted between two and nine times. This chain links TRBV28 with TRBJ2-2, with TRBD1 matching 8 bases. Germline CDR1 MDHEN, CDR2 SYDVKM. Trimming cost V 3 bases and J 5 bases; bases outside gene matches: 8. The CDR3 has 16 residues. The CDR3 loop reads CASSLTGQGETGELFF. CDR3 nucleotide sequence: TGTGCCAGCAGTTTGACCGGACAGGGTGAAACCGGGGAGCTGTTTTTT.

The table lists this clonotype with many counts. The genes are TRBV27 and TRBJ2-7; 9 nucleotides agree with TRBD1. This CDR3 contains 16 residues. Trimming at V came to 5 bases and at J to 4 bases, leaving 12 bases not matched to a gene. Germline loops: CDR1 MNHEY, CDR2 SMNVEV (reference sequence). CDR3 DNA sequence: TGTGCCAGCAGTACACAGGGGGCGCGAGAACCTTACGAGCAGTACTTC. It is translated as CASSTQGAREPYEQYF.

This clonotype has ten or more counts. The chain links TRBV29-1 to TRBJ2-5, with D possibly being TRBD1 (6 bases). Germline V gene sequence: CDR1 SQVTM, CDR2 ANQGSEA. The V end was cut by 3 bases, the J end by 5 bases, with 13 bases between. The CDR3 has 13 residues. Here the CDR3 DNA reads TGCAGCGTTGATGGCAGGGGCGCGGAGACCCAGTACTTC. This encodes CSVDGRGAETQYF.

The genes are TRBV4-2 and TRBJ1-4, with unresolved D. Germline V gives CDR1 LGHNA, CDR2 YNFKEQ. This CDR3 region has 16 residues. V shed 1 base and J shed 7 bases, with 16 bases lying between them. CDR3 DNA sequence: TGTGCCAGCAGCCAAGGTCCCCAGATGGGTGGTGAAAAACTGTTTTTT. Translation: CASSQGPQMGGEKLFF.

The CDR3 reads CASSSTGGDFRQYF. CDR3 bases: TGTGCCAGCAGCTCGACAGGGGGGGATTTCAGGCAGTACTTC. The chain is built from TRBV7-3 and TRBJ2-7, with 9 bases lining up with TRBD1. Germline CDR1 SGHTA, CDR2 FQGTGA. V gave up 4 bases and J gave up 9 bases; unmatched junction bases: 10. CDR3 size: 14 residues.

This chain links TRBV9 with TRBJ2-1; no clear D. The CDR3 is 14 residues long. Germline V lookup: CDR1 SGDLS, CDR2 YYNGEE. Trimming removed 4 bases at V and 2 bases at J, with 10 bases between. The CDR3 is CASSLRLTYNEQFF. CDR3 DNA: TGTGCCAGCAGCTTGAGGTTAACCTACAATGAGCAGTTCTTC.

This clonotype was counted only a few times. The chain recombines TRBV7-2 with TRBJ2-5; 7 bases map to TRBD2. Germline lookup yields CDR1 SGHTA and CDR2 FQGNSA. The CDR3 loop spans 14 amino acids. The J segment lost 5 bases and the V segment lost 0 bases, leaving 3 bases of the junction unmatched. The CDR3 sequence is CASSLAILAETQYF. CDR3 bases: TGTGCCAGCAGCTTAGCGATACTAGCGGAGACCCAGTACTTC.

This clonotype came up a few times. The V and J genes are TRBV19 and TRBJ2-2; 7 nucleotides agree with TRBD2. This CDR3 has 16 amino acids. V trimming: 7 bases; J trimming: 3 bases; junction bases outside the gene matches: 11. Looked up from germline, CDR1 is LNHDA and CDR2 is SQIVND (reference sequence). The CDR3 coding sequence is TGTGCCAGTATAGGCCCCCGACTAGCTGACACCGGGGAGCTGTTTTTT. Its protein product is CASIGPRLADTGELFF. Together with reference TRBV19 and TRBJ2-2, the CDR3 gives the full variable domain: DGGITQSPKYLFRKEGQNVTLSCEQNLNHDAMYWYRQDPGQGLRLIYYSQIVNDFQKGDIAEGYSVSREKKESFPLTVTSAQKNPTAFYLCASIGPRLADTGELFFGEGSRLTVL.

The genes are TRBV2 and TRBJ2-7, with D perhaps assigned TRBD1 or TRBD2 (5 bases each). The CDR3 covers 13 residues. The V end lost 10 bases, the J end lost 5 bases, and 18 bases lay between the germline ends. Germline-derived CDR1 and CDR2 are SNHLY and FYNNEI. CDR3 sequence: CAILHGTSNEQYF. Here the CDR3 DNA reads TGTGCCATCCTTCACGGGACCAGCAACGAGCAGTACTTC.

The rearrangement joins TRBV7-9 to TRBJ2-3, with 9 bases matching TRBD2. V shed 5 bases and J 1 base; nucleotides not matched to a gene: 7. From germline, CDR1 is SEHNR and CDR2 FQNEAQ (reference sequence). The CDR3 is made up of 16 amino acids. CDR3 amino acids: CASSPKEREGTDTQYF. DNA for the CDR3: TGTGCCAGCAGCCCTAAAGAGCGGGAGGGCACAGATACGCAGTATTTT.